Below are 28 T cell receptor beta chains sequenced from a single sample in a study of T cell responses to AZD1222 COVID-19 vaccine. Here immunoSEQ multiplex PCR was the method, and the copy in TCRdb shows in-frame clones only, minus some. This sample has roughly 83,000 clones, with about 82% found just once. The sample was peripheral blood, taken on day 0 of AZD1222 vaccination. These receptors were obtained from an adult in good health.

This chain uses TRBV4-3 with TRBJ2-4; unclear D gene. Germline V gene lookup returns CDR1 LGHNA and CDR2 YSLEER. Trimming pared 4 bases from V and 8 bases from J, leaving 18 bases between. This CDR3 region has 15 residues. DNA of the CDR3: TGCGCCAGCAGCCCAGAGGAGAGGCGCCGGGACATTCAGTACTTC. It encodes CASSPEERRRDIQYF.

CDR3 protein: CASSEGRVTDTQYF. The CDR3 DNA sequence: TGCGCCAGCAGTGAGGGCAGGGTTACAGATACGCAGTATTTT. This chain connects TRBV10-1 to TRBJ2-3, with D possibly TRBD1 on 5 matching bases. The V end was cut by 2 bases, the J end by 3 bases, with 9 bases between. Germline V gene lookup returns CDR1 WNHNN and CDR2 SYGVQD (reference sequence). The CDR3 runs to 14 residues.

This chain joins TRBV28 and TRBJ1-5; D possibly corresponds to TRBD1 (5 bases). CDR3 length: 15 residues. The germline CDR1 and CDR2 sequences are MDHEN and SYDVKM. The germline V and J ends were trimmed by 10 bases and 5 bases, with 21 bases remaining between them. The CDR3: CATMLWGKDHQPQHF. The CDR3 nucleotides read TGTGCCACCATGCTTTGGGGGAAGGATCATCAGCCCCAGCATTTT.

This chain uses TRBV10-3 with TRBJ2-1; D remains unclear. The CDR3 is 12 residues long. Germline CDR1 reads ENHRY; CDR2 reads SYGVKD. CDR3 sequence reads: CASSVQHGEQFF. The CDR3 DNA reads as TGTGCTTCGTCAGTTCAACACGGTGAGCAGTTCTTC.

The rearrangement links TRBV6-5 to TRBJ2-3, with D hard to call. Germline loops: CDR1 MNHEY, CDR2 SVGAGI. The V end lost 2 bases, the J end lost 4 bases, and 10 bases lay between the germline ends. The CDR3 consists of 14 residues. For the CDR3, the DNA is TGTGCCAGCAGTTACGGCTTCGGATCAGATACGCAGTATTTT. This translates into CASSYGFGSDTQYF.

The chain recombines TRBV28 with TRBJ1-2, with D unresolved. CDR1 MDHEN and CDR2 SYDVKM come from the germline V gene. The CDR3 is 13 residues long. Trimming took off 5 bases at V and 8 bases at J, with 15 bases between the two ends. CDR3 nucleotides: TGTGCCAGCAGTACCCACGCACAACAGGGCTACACCTTC. Its protein product is CASSTHAQQGYTF.

The chain is built from TRBV2 and TRBJ2-3, with 9 bases that match TRBD2. Germline V lookup: CDR1 SNHLY, CDR2 FYNNEI. J gave up 13 bases and V 4 bases, and 12 bases lay outside the gene matches. The CDR3 is made up of 14 amino acids. The CDR3 DNA reads TGTGCCAGCAGTGCCCCAAGCGGGGGGACACCGGAGTATTTT. Translation gives CASSAPSGGTPEYF.

The V gene is TRBV12-5, the J gene TRBJ2-7, with 7 bases matching TRBD1. The V segment lost 0 bases and the J segment 0 bases; nucleotides outside the gene matches: 8. Germline CDR1 is LGHNT and CDR2 is FRNRAP. The CDR3 extends over 17 amino acids. The CDR3 DNA sequence: TGTGCTAGTGGTTTGGTATTGCTGGACAGGAGCTCCTACGAGCAGTACTTC. Translating it yields CASGLVLLDRSSYEQYF.

This rearrangement joins TRBV30 to TRBJ1-5; the D is unclear. Trimming removed 0 bases at V and 7 bases at J, with 13 bases between. The V gene's germline CDR1 is GTSNPN and CDR2 SVGIG (reference sequence). This CDR3 region has 14 residues. The CDR3 DNA follows: TGTGCCTGGAGTGTAGTCTCTGGGAAACAGCCCCAGCATTTT. Encoded protein: CAWSVVSGKQPQHF.

V and J are TRBV7-8 and TRBJ2-2; D remains unclear. The germline gives CDR1 SGHVS, CDR2 FQNEAQ. V lost 1 base and J 5 bases, leaving 8 bases between the germline ends. The CDR3 has 14 residues. The CDR3 spells CASSLGFKTGELFF. CDR3 nucleotides: TGTGCCAGCAGCTTAGGATTCAAAACCGGGGAGCTGTTTTTT. Full variable domain (rest looked up from reference TRBV7-8 and TRBJ2-2): GAGVSQSPRYKVAKRGQDVALRCDPISGHVSLFWYQQALGQGPEFLTYFQNEAQLDKSGLPSDRFFAERPEGSVSTLKIQRTQQEDSAVYLCASSLGFKTGELFFGEGSRLTVL.

This clone came up once. This chain joins TRBV28 and TRBJ2-2; 9 nucleotides match TRBD2. Germline V gives CDR1 MDHEN, CDR2 SYDVKM. After removal of 7 bases from V and 3 bases from J, the junction contained 6 bases not matched to a gene. CDR3 length equals 15 residues. DNA for the CDR3: TGTGCCAGCACCTGGACTAGCGCCTACACCGGGGAGCTGTTTTTT. It encodes CASTWTSAYTGELFF.

This chain links TRBV4-1 with TRBJ2-3; TRBD1 matches at 9 bases. V was clipped by 4 bases and J by 6 bases; unmatched bases: 11. This CDR3 has 16 residues. Germline CDR1 MGHRA, CDR2 YSYEKL. The chain's CDR3 is CASSPGDRGAEDTQYF. CDR3 sequence (DNA): TGCGCCAGCAGCCCAGGCGACAGGGGGGCTGAGGATACGCAGTATTTT.

The J gene is TRBJ1-1, the V gene TRBV6-2 or TRBV6-3, with no clear D. The CDR3 covers 14 residues. Germline assignment: CDR1 MNHEY and CDR2 SVGEGT. The V gene lost 0 bases and the J gene lost 1 base, with 6 bases spanning the gap. The chain's CDR3 is CASSYSQKNTEAFF. The CDR3 DNA sequence: TGTGCCAGCAGTTACTCGCAGAAGAACACTGAAGCTTTCTTT.

CDR3 in amino acids: CASKPGGGNEKLFF. The CDR3 coding sequence is TGTGCCAGCAAGCCCGGGGGCGGTAATGAAAAACTGTTTTTT. This sequence joins TRBV28 and TRBJ1-4; D may be TRBD1 (6 bases). The V and J ends lost 7 bases and 4 bases respectively, with 13 bases between them. This CDR3 is 14 amino acids long. Germline CDR1 and CDR2: MDHEN and SYDVKM.

CDR3 bases: TGTGCCAGCAGTTACCGCGGGCTTGATTCACCCCTCCACTTT. Residues: CASSYRGLDSPLHF. The chain couples TRBV6-5 to TRBJ1-6; D is uncertain. Germline CDR1 reads MNHEY; CDR2 reads SVGAGI. The V end was cut by 2 bases, the J end by 8 bases, with 10 bases between. The CDR3 has 14 amino acids.

The chain recombines TRBV5-1 with TRBJ1-1; D uncertain. With 6 bases removed from V and 1 base from J, the gap between germline ends came to 10 bases. This CDR3 contains 13 residues. From germline, CDR1 is SGHRS and CDR2 YFSETQ. CDR3 amino acids: CASKESPNTEAFF. The CDR3 DNA follows: TGCGCCAGCAAGGAATCCCCGAACACTGAAGCTTTCTTT.

The chain recombines TRBV9 with TRBJ2-7; 7 nucleotides match TRBD1. Trimming removed 4 bases from V and 0 bases from J; junction bases left unmatched: 7. The CDR3 runs to 15 residues. CDR1 and CDR2 (germline): SGDLS, YYNGEE. CDR3 DNA: TGTGCCAGCAGCACCCAGACAGGGAGCTCCTACGAGCAGTACTTC. As protein: CASSTQTGSSYEQYF.

In its sample, this clone was seen a few times. The V gene is TRBV14, the J gene TRBJ1-6, with 7 bases that match TRBD1. The CDR3 contains 17 residues. The V segment lost 4 bases and the J segment 9 bases; nucleotides outside the gene matches: 15. Germline CDR1 reads SGHDN; CDR2 reads FVKESK. The CDR3 nucleotides are TGTGCCAGCAGCCCACACCCCCGGGACAGTATGTTTTCACCCCTCCACTTT. Translation: CASSPHPRDSMFSPLHF.

This clone was recorded a few times. This sequence joins TRBV3-1 (or the pseudogene TRBV3-2) and TRBJ2-1, with D possibly TRBD2 on 6 matching bases. Trimming cost V 4 bases and J 3 bases, with 19 bases left between them. This CDR3 comprises 17 residues. CDR1 and CDR2 (germline): LGHDT, YNNKEL (reference sequence). The DNA of the CDR3 is TGTGCCAGCAGCCCTTTGTATAGCGGAGGGAACTACAATGAGCAGTTCTTC. Translating it yields CASSPLYSGGNYNEQFF.

This chain uses TRBV11-2 with TRBJ2-5; TRBD2 matches 8 bases. CDR1 is SGHAT, CDR2 FQNNGV, per germline. This CDR3 comprises 17 residues. Losses at the gene ends were 0 bases for V and 7 bases for J; bases not matched to a gene: 13. In nucleotides, the CDR3 is TGTGCCAGCAGCTTAGATGGAACCCTTGGGCTAGCGGGGACCCAGTACTTC. Translating gives CASSLDGTLGLAGTQYF.

The chain recombines TRBV7-8 with TRBJ1-3, with TRBD1 matching over 7 bases. The CDR3 sequence is 14 residues long. Germline V CDR1 and CDR2: SGHVS, FQNEAQ. The V gene end was trimmed by 5 bases and the J gene end by 2 bases; junction bases not matched to a gene: 3. CDR3: CASSPDRAGNTIYF. The CDR3 DNA reads TGTGCCAGCAGCCCCGACAGGGCTGGAAACACCATATATTTT.

In its sample, this clone was seen a few times. CDR3 sequence reads: CASSPPRDWKSYEQYF. DNA of the CDR3: TGTGCCAGCTCACCACCGCGGGATTGGAAGTCCTACGAGCAGTACTTC. The chain has TRBV18 and TRBJ2-7; perhaps TRBD2 as D (6 bases). V was shortened by 0 bases and J by 1 base, with 13 bases between the two germline ends. CDR3 length: 16 residues. CDR1 KGHSH and CDR2 LQKENI come from the germline V gene.

For this clone: Other DNA sequences in the sample encode the same CDR3. The chain links TRBV11-2 to TRBJ2-1, with TRBD2 matching 7 bases. V trimming: 1 base; J trimming: 7 bases; junction bases outside the gene matches: 1. The germline gives CDR1 SGHAT, CDR2 FQNNGV. CDR3 length equals 13 residues. The CDR3 is CASSLVGGNEQFF. CDR3 sequence (DNA): TGTGCCAGCAGCTTAGTGGGGGGGAATGAGCAGTTCTTC.

J is TRBJ1-1 and V is TRBV6-1, with D maybe TRBD1 (6 bases). This CDR3 spans 15 amino acids. Germline V gene data show CDR1 as MNHNS and CDR2 as SASEGT. Trimming took off 2 bases at V and 5 bases at J, with 15 bases between the two ends. The CDR3 sequence is CASSEHQGRGTEAFF. The CDR3 nucleotides are TGTGCCAGCAGTGAACACCAGGGGAGGGGTACTGAAGCTTTCTTT.

V and J are TRBV5-1 and TRBJ2-3; TRBD1 aligns across 8 bases. Germline V gene lookup returns CDR1 SGHRS and CDR2 YFSETQ. V lost 0 bases to trimming and J lost 2 bases; unmatched junction nucleotides: 8. The CDR3 extends over 17 amino acids. The CDR3 DNA reads TGCGCCAGCAGCTTGGTGGGGACAGGTATCGCCACAGATACGCAGTATTTT. It codes for CASSLVGTGIATDTQYF.

The chain uses TRBV29-1 and TRBJ1-2, with no clear D. Germline CDR1 and CDR2: SQVTM and ANQGSEA. The V gene lost 3 bases and the J gene lost 6 bases, with 11 bases spanning the gap. There are 12 residues in the CDR3. CDR3 loop: CSVDRGRDGYTF. DNA for the CDR3: TGCAGCGTTGATCGAGGGAGGGATGGCTACACCTTC. Together with reference TRBV29-1 and TRBJ1-2, the CDR3 gives the full variable domain: SAVISQKPSRDICQRGTSLTIQCQVDSQVTMMFWYRQQPGQSLTLIATANQGSEATYESGFVIDKFPISRPNLTFSTLTVSNMSPEDSSIYLCSVDRGRDGYTFGSGTRLTVV.

This clone has more than one count but fewer than ten. CDR3 loop: CASSFRRAGGSGGTEAFF. CDR3 nucleotides: TGTGCCAGCAGCTTCAGAAGGGCAGGGGGATCGGGTGGCACTGAAGCTTTCTTT. The chain links TRBV11-2 to TRBJ1-1; 7 nucleotides match TRBD1. In germline, CDR1 is SGHAT, CDR2 FQNNGV. The V segment lost 3 bases and the J segment 4 bases; nucleotides outside the gene matches: 17. The CDR3 is made up of 18 amino acids.

This clone was observed once. J is TRBJ2-7 and V is TRBV28; TRBD2 matches 13 bases. With 7 bases clipped from V and 9 bases from J, the junction kept 12 bases outside the gene matches. Germline CDR1 is MDHEN and CDR2 is SYDVKM. This CDR3 has 15 amino acids. CDR3 protein: CASITSGRAISGQYF. CDR3 coding DNA: TGTGCCAGCATTACTAGCGGGAGGGCTATCTCCGGGCAGTACTTC.